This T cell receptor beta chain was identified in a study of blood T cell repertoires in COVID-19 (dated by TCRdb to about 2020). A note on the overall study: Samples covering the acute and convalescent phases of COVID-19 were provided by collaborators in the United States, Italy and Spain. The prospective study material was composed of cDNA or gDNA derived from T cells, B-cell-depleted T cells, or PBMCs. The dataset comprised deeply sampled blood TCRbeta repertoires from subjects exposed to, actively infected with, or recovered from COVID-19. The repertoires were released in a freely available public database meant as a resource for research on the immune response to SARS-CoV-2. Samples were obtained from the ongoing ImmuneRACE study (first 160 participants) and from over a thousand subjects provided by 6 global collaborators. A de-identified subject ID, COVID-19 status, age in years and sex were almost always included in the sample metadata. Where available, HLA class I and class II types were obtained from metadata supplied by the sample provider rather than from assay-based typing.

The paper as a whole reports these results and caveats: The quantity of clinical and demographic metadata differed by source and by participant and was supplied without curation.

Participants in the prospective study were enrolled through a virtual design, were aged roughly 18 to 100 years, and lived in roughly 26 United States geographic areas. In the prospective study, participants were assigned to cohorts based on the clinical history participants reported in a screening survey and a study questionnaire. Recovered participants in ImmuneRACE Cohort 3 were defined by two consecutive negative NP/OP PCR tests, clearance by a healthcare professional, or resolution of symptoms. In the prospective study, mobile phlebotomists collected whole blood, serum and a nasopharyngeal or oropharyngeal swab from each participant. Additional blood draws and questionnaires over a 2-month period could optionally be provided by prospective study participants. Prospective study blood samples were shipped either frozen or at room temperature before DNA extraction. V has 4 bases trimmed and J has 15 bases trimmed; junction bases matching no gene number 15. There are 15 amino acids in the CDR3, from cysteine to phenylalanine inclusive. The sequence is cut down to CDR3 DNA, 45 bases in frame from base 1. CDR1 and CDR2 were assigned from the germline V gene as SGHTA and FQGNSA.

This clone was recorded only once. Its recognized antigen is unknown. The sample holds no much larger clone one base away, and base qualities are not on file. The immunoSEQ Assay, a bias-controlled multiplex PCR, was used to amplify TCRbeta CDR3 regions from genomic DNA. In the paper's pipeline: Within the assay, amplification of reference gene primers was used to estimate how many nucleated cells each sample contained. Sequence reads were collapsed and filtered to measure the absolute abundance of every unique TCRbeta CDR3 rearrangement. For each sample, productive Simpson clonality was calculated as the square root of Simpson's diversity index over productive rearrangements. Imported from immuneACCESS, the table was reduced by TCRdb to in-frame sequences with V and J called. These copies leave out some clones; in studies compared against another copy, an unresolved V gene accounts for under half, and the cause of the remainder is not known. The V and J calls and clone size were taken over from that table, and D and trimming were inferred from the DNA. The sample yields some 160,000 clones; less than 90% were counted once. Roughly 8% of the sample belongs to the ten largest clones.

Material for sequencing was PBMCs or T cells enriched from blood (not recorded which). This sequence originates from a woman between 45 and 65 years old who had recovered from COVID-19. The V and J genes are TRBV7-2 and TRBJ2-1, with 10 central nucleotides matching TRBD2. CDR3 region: CASSSRTSGPESLFF. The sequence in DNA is TGTGCCAGCAGCTCGCGGACTAGCGGTCCAGAAAGCTTGTTCTTC.